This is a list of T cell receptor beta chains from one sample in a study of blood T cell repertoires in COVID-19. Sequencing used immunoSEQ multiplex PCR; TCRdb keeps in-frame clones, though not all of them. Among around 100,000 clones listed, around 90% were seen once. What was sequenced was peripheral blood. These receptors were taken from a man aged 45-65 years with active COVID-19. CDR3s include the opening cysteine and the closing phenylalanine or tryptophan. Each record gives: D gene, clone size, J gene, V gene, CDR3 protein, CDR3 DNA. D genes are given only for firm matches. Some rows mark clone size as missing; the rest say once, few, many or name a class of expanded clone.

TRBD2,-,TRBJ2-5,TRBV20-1,CSASTSGGPGETQYF,TGCAGTGCAAGTACTAGCGGGGGGCCGGGGGAGACCCAGTACTTC
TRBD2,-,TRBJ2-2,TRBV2,CASFGTSGGRSNTGELFF,TGTGCCAGCTTTGGGACTAGCGGCGGGCGTTCGAACACCGGGGAGCTGTTTTTT
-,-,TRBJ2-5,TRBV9,CASSPRSPARGIHYRQYF,TGTGCCAGCAGCCCCCGCTCCCCAGCAAGGGGGATCCATTATCGCCAGTACTTC
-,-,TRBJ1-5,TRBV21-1,CASSPHPGQGCNQPQHF,TGTGCCAGCAGCCCCCACCCGGGACAGGGATGCAATCAGCCCCAGCATTTT
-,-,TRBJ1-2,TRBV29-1,CSAHVGTGGYGYTF,TGCAGCGCCCACGTGGGGACGGGGGGCTATGGCTACACCTTC
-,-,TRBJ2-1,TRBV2,CASSEEEGYNEQFF,TGTGCCAGCAGTGAAGAGGAGGGATACAATGAGCAGTTCTTC
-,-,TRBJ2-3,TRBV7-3,CASSDQGFSNTQYF,TGTGCCAGCAGCGACCAGGGTTTTTCGAATACGCAGTATTTT
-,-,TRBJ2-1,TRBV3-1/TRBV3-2,CASSKGGAKFF,TGTGCCAGCTCGAAGGGGGGGGCGAAGTTCTTC
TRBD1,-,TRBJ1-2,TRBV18,CASSPPKGQNGYGYTF,TGTGCCAGCTCACCACCGAAGGGACAGAACGGCTATGGCTACACCTTC
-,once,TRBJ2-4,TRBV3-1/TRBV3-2,CASSQDCERFLAKNIQYF,TGTGCCAGCAGCCAAGACTGTGAGAGGTTTCTAGCCAAAAACATTCAGTACTTC
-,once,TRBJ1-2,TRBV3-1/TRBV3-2,CASSQGRGYTF,TGTGCCAGCAGCCAAGGGCGGGGCTACACCTTC
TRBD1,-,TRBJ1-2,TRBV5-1,CASSLGTGNYGYTF,TGCGCCAGCAGCTTGGGGACAGGGAACTATGGCTACACCTTC
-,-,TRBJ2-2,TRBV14,CASSQYSGRLNTGELFF,TGTGCCAGCAGCCAGTACTCGGGGAGACTGAACACCGGGGAGCTGTTTTTT
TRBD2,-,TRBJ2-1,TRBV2,CARHFSGGANEQFF,TGTGCCAGACATTTTAGCGGGGGGGCCAATGAGCAGTTCTTC
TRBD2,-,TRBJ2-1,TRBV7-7,CASSLAGGYNEQFF,TGTGCTAGCAGCTTAGCGGGGGGCTACAATGAGCAGTTCTTC
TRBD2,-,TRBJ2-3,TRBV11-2,CASSLAVQLAGDTQYF,TGTGCCAGCAGCTTAGCCGTCCAACTAGCGGGGGATACGCAGTATTTT
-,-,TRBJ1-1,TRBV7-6,CASSLSGGRGNTEAFF,TGTGCCAGCAGCTTGTCCGGGGGGCGCGGGAACACTGAAGCTTTCTTT
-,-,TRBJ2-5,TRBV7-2,CASSLDGGGLWTQYF,TGTGCCAGCAGCTTAGATGGCGGGGGCCTTTGGACCCAGTACTTC
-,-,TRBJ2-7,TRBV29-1,CINYEQYF,TGCATCAACTACGAGCAGTACTTC
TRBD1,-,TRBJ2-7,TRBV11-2,CASSPGTGGQYF,TGTGCCAGCAGCCCAGGGACAGGGGGGCAGTACTTC